This record concerns one TCR beta chain sequence. These data belong to a study of CD8 T cells in Susac syndrome. V lost 5 bases and J 6 bases, leaving 13 bases between the germline ends. Germline values: CDR1 MGHDK, CDR2 SYGVNS. The CDR3 is made up of 13 amino acids. cDNA came from about 0.51 to 1 ug RNA primed by random hexamers. TCRdb fed the immunoSEQ multiplex PCR reads into MiXCR, producing one record per CDR3 protein. This sample has about 200,000 distinct CDR3 sequences, with approximately 95% found just once. High-throughput TCR beta sequencing covered peripheral CD8+ and CD4+ T cells. The receptor was derived from a human donor in good health. The sequencing input was CD4+ T cells from PBMCs. The rearrangement uses TRBV25-1 and TRBJ1-2, with D hard to call. CDR3 region: CASSSGLWNGYTF. The CDR3 DNA follows: TGTGCCAGCAGTTCGGGCCTTTGGAATGGCTACACCTTC.